Listed below are T cell receptor beta chains from one sample, sequenced in a study of T cell changes during pregnancy in multiple sclerosis. Libraries were prepared by immunoSEQ multiplex PCR; TCRdb keeps only in-frame clonotypes and omits some of them. Of about 36,000 clones in the sample, 93% were seen once. The sequenced sample was CD4+ T cells from peripheral blood mononuclear cells, obtained in the first trimester of pregnancy. These receptors were collected from a female donor with multiple sclerosis, enrolled in a pregnancy study. Each CDR3 is given with its conserved first and last residue. Fields, in order: V gene, clone size, J gene, D gene, CDR3 protein, CDR3 DNA. The D gene is left open where the match is weak. Size is omitted from some rows. Given values are once, few, many or a class for expanded clones.

v_gene: TRBV9; abundance: NA; j_gene: TRBJ2-3; d_gene: NA; CDR3aa: CASRDSSTDTQYF; CDR3nt: TGTGCCAGCAGGGACAGCAGCACAGATACGCAGTATTTT
v_gene: TRBV28; abundance: NA; j_gene: TRBJ1-4; d_gene: TRBD1; CDR3aa: CASKDRPNEKLFF; CDR3nt: TGTGCCAGCAAGGACAGGCCTAATGAAAAACTGTTTTTT
v_gene: TRBV28; abundance: NA; j_gene: TRBJ2-7; d_gene: NA; CDR3aa: CASSLSTGRPYEQYF; CDR3nt: TGTGCCAGCAGTTTATCGACAGGGAGGCCCTACGAGCAGTACTTC
v_gene: TRBV10-3; abundance: NA; j_gene: TRBJ2-2; d_gene: TRBD2; CDR3aa: CAISERALADTGELFF; CDR3nt: TGTGCCATCAGTGAGAGGGCACTAGCGGACACCGGGGAGCTGTTTTTT
v_gene: TRBV20-1; abundance: NA; j_gene: TRBJ2-1; d_gene: NA; CDR3aa: CSEEVQGEQFF; CDR3nt: TGCAGTGAGGAGGTACAGGGTGAGCAGTTCTTC
v_gene: TRBV2; abundance: NA; j_gene: TRBJ2-5; d_gene: TRBD1; CDR3aa: CASSGGQGLVETQYF; CDR3nt: TGTGCCAGCAGTGGGGGACAGGGTTTGGTGGAGACCCAGTACTTC
v_gene: TRBV6-1; abundance: NA; j_gene: TRBJ1-2; d_gene: TRBD1; CDR3aa: CASRGGFGYTF; CDR3nt: TGTGCCAGCAGAGGGGGCTTTGGCTACACCTTC
v_gene: TRBV7-9; abundance: few; j_gene: TRBJ1-2; d_gene: TRBD1; CDR3aa: CASSFLDRVDGYTF; CDR3nt: TGTGCCAGCAGCTTCCTGGACAGGGTTGATGGCTACACCTTC
v_gene: TRBV5-1; abundance: NA; j_gene: TRBJ2-3; d_gene: TRBD2; CDR3aa: CASRQGTSGAASTDTQYF; CDR3nt: TGCGCCAGCAGACAAGGGACTAGCGGGGCCGCTAGCACAGATACGCAGTATTTT
v_gene: TRBV4-1; abundance: NA; j_gene: TRBJ2-3; d_gene: NA; CDR3aa: CASSQVVAGYF; CDR3nt: TGCGCCAGCAGCCAGGTTGTGGCAGGGTATTTT
v_gene: TRBV9; abundance: NA; j_gene: TRBJ1-4; d_gene: NA; CDR3aa: CASTPLGQGSEKLFF; CDR3nt: TGTGCCAGCACCCCCCTGGGGCAGGGAAGTGAAAAACTGTTTTTT